This T cell receptor (beta chain) was observed in a study of cytomegalovirus exposure and HLA in healthy donors. PCR employed 60 Vbeta and 13 Jbeta primers. Under the authors' procedure: About 9.9 million of the 75 million to 95 million unique TCR beta chains counted in a later analysis were shared. Data came from immunoSEQ multiplex PCR; TCRdb stores just in-frame clones and leaves some out. The V and J calls and clone size were taken over from that table, and D and trimming were inferred from the DNA. The sample consists of around 58,000 clones, under 80% of them appearing once. Despite likely unrecorded immune exposures, the donors were nominally healthy at the time of sampling. The V gene's germline CDR1 is SGHRS and CDR2 YFSETQ. Trimming cost V 2 bases and J 0 bases, with 12 bases left between them. This CDR3 is built from 15 residues. This clone was detected a few times.

The specimen was PBMCs. The sequence was collected from a male donor in good health and CMV-seropositive. The rearrangement uses TRBV5-1 and TRBJ2-7; D might be TRBD1 (6 bases). The CDR3 is CASSFGQLSSYEQYF. For the CDR3, the DNA is TGCGCCAGCAGCTTTGGACAGCTTAGCTCCTACGAGCAGTACTTC.